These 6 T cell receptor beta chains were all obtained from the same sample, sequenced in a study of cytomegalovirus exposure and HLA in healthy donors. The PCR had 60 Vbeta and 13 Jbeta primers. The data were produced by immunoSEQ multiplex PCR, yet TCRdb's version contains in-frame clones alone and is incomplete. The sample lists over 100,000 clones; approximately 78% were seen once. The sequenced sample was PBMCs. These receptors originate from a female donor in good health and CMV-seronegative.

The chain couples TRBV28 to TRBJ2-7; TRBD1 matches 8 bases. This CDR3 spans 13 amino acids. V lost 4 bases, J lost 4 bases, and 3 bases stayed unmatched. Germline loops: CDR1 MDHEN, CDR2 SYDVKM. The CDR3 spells CASSSGGRYEQYF. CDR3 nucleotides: TGTGCCAGCAGTTCAGGGGGCAGGTACGAGCAGTACTTC.

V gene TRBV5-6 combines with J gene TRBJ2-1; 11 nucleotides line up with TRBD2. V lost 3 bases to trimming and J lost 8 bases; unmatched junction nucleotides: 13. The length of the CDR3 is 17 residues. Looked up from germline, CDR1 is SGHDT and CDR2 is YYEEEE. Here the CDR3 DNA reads TGTGCCAGCAGCTCTAATAGCGGGAGGGCCCTAAGGGATGAGCAGTTCTTC. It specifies CASSSNSGRALRDEQFF.

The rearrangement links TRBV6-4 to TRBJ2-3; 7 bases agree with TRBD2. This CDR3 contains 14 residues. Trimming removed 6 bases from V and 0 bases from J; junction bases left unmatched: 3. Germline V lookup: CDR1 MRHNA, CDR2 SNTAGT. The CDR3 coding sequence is TGTGCCAGCAGAGATAGCGGGAGCACAGATACGCAGTATTTT. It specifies CASRDSGSTDTQYF.

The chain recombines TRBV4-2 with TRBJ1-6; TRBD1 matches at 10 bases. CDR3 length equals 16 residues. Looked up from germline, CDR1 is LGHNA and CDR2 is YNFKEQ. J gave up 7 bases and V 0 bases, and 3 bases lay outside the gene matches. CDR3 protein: CASSQDLDRGNSPLHF. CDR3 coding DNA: TGTGCCAGCAGCCAAGATCTGGACAGGGGGAATTCACCCCTCCACTTT.

The CDR3 here is CASSPSGGRANTGELFF. The CDR3 nucleotides read TGTGCCAGCAGCCCTTCGGGCGGGAGGGCGAACACCGGGGAGCTGTTTTTT. The V and J genes are TRBV11-3 and TRBJ2-2; 9 bases are shared with TRBD2. This CDR3 contains 17 residues. After removal of 5 bases from V and 0 bases from J, the junction contained 7 bases not matched to a gene. CDR1 is SGHNT and CDR2 is YENEEA in the germline V gene.

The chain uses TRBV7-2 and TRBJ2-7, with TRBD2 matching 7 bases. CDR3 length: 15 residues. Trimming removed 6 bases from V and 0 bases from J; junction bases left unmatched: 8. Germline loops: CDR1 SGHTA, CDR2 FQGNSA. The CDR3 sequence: CASSDTSVRSYEQYF. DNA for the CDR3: TGTGCCAGCAGTGATACTAGCGTCCGCTCCTACGAGCAGTACTTC.